These T cell receptor beta chains were read from a single sample in a study of blood T cell repertoires in COVID-19. TCRdb keeps only in-frame clones here, not all; method: immunoSEQ multiplex PCR. Here the sample spans tens of thousands of clones, more than 80% being singletons. Sequencing input: peripheral blood. The receptor set was obtained from a man aged 50 to 60 with COVID-19, enrolled during active disease. Each CDR3 is given with its conserved first and last residue. Each record gives: clone size, D gene, V gene, J gene, CDR3 protein. A D gene is named only where the DNA matches it firmly. Expanded clones are given a class, and other clones once, few, many or no size at all.

clone size: NA; D gene: TRBD1; V gene: TRBV14; J gene: TRBJ1-1; CDR3 protein: CASSQDFWGTGRSANTEAFF
clone size: NA; D gene: NA; V gene: TRBV3-1/TRBV3-2; J gene: TRBJ2-7; CDR3 protein: CASSQVILSGYEQYF
clone size: NA; D gene: TRBD1; V gene: TRBV30; J gene: TRBJ1-1; CDR3 protein: CAWNYRGSTEAFF
clone size: NA; D gene: TRBD1; V gene: TRBV3-1/TRBV3-2; J gene: TRBJ2-7; CDR3 protein: CASTGQGEYEQYF
clone size: NA; D gene: TRBD1; V gene: TRBV27; J gene: TRBJ1-5; CDR3 protein: CASRTGGNQPQHF
clone size: NA; D gene: TRBD1; V gene: TRBV6-1; J gene: TRBJ1-6; CDR3 protein: CASSEAVRQGNSPLHF
clone size: NA; D gene: TRBD2; V gene: TRBV6-6; J gene: TRBJ2-2; CDR3 protein: CASSSHPGEGTGELFF
clone size: few; D gene: NA; V gene: TRBV5-4; J gene: TRBJ1-2; CDR3 protein: CASSLNTYPNYGYTF
clone size: NA; D gene: TRBD1; V gene: TRBV6-2/TRBV6-3; J gene: TRBJ2-7; CDR3 protein: CASSRDREIAYEQYF
clone size: NA; D gene: TRBD1; V gene: TRBV6-5; J gene: TRBJ2-7; CDR3 protein: CASSSQDRVSVQYF
clone size: NA; D gene: NA; V gene: TRBV27; J gene: TRBJ2-1; CDR3 protein: CASSSRDNYNEQFF
clone size: NA; D gene: NA; V gene: TRBV18; J gene: TRBJ1-1; CDR3 protein: CASSPAGPEAFF
clone size: NA; D gene: NA; V gene: TRBV21-1; J gene: TRBJ1-2; CDR3 protein: CASRNGTGDYGYTF
clone size: NA; D gene: TRBD1; V gene: TRBV30; J gene: TRBJ2-7; CDR3 protein: CAWSVTRGTIRQYF
clone size: few; D gene: NA; V gene: TRBV15; J gene: TRBJ1-2; CDR3 protein: CATSSGGGAPYGYTF
clone size: NA; D gene: TRBD2; V gene: TRBV15; J gene: TRBJ2-1; CDR3 protein: CATTRFLSGGGFYNEQFF
clone size: NA; D gene: NA; V gene: TRBV11-2; J gene: TRBJ1-1; CDR3 protein: CASSLKGAYTEAFF
clone size: NA; D gene: NA; V gene: TRBV6-1; J gene: TRBJ1-2; CDR3 protein: CASSEPENYGYTF
clone size: NA; D gene: NA; V gene: TRBV7-9; J gene: TRBJ2-7; CDR3 protein: CAVESSSYEQYF
clone size: few; D gene: TRBD1; V gene: TRBV27; J gene: TRBJ1-2; CDR3 protein: CASRRQGVPYGYTF
clone size: NA; D gene: NA; V gene: TRBV10-3; J gene: TRBJ2-5; CDR3 protein: CAISESAGHRGETQYF
clone size: NA; D gene: NA; V gene: TRBV19; J gene: TRBJ1-6; CDR3 protein: CASSIAQGSSPLHF
clone size: NA; D gene: NA; V gene: TRBV6-1; J gene: TRBJ1-2; CDR3 protein: CASSDRSRSSNYGYTF
clone size: NA; D gene: TRBD1; V gene: TRBV11-1; J gene: TRBJ1-4; CDR3 protein: CASSIRPGQEHEKLFF
clone size: NA; D gene: NA; V gene: TRBV15; J gene: TRBJ1-5; CDR3 protein: CATSSGQVYQPQHF
clone size: NA; D gene: TRBD1; V gene: TRBV6-5; J gene: TRBJ1-6; CDR3 protein: CASSYRDREDSPLHF
clone size: NA; D gene: NA; V gene: TRBV9; J gene: TRBJ2-5; CDR3 protein: CASSVSQGAETQYF
clone size: NA; D gene: NA; V gene: TRBV19; J gene: TRBJ1-5; CDR3 protein: CASSIMGVSNQPQHF
clone size: NA; D gene: TRBD1; V gene: TRBV28; J gene: TRBJ1-2; CDR3 protein: CASSLFQGAYGYTF
clone size: NA; D gene: TRBD1; V gene: TRBV28; J gene: TRBJ1-2; CDR3 protein: CASSLWDRGRDGYTF
clone size: NA; D gene: TRBD1; V gene: TRBV27; J gene: TRBJ1-5; CDR3 protein: CASSPGQERQPQHF
clone size: NA; D gene: TRBD1; V gene: TRBV29-1; J gene: TRBJ1-1; CDR3 protein: CSARTGVLNTEAFF
clone size: NA; D gene: NA; V gene: TRBV7-9; J gene: TRBJ1-1; CDR3 protein: CASSLSQGSTEAFF
clone size: once; D gene: NA; V gene: TRBV20-1; J gene: TRBJ2-7; CDR3 protein: CSASQTYEQYF
clone size: NA; D gene: NA; V gene: TRBV19; J gene: TRBJ2-3; CDR3 protein: CASSIKRVTDTQYF
clone size: NA; D gene: TRBD1; V gene: TRBV6-5; J gene: TRBJ1-2; CDR3 protein: CASSTGTGFGYTF
clone size: NA; D gene: NA; V gene: TRBV3-1/TRBV3-2; J gene: TRBJ1-2; CDR3 protein: CASSGPDRRFYGYTF
clone size: NA; D gene: TRBD1; V gene: TRBV7-9; J gene: TRBJ2-1; CDR3 protein: CASSLCFGTGGCEQFF
clone size: NA; D gene: NA; V gene: TRBV6-6; J gene: TRBJ2-1; CDR3 protein: CASTHNNEQFF
clone size: once; D gene: TRBD1; V gene: TRBV9; J gene: TRBJ1-2; CDR3 protein: CASSHKNIQGALHYGYTF